Included here is one T cell receptor (beta chain) sequence, with context. With 0 bases removed from V and 2 bases from J, the gap between germline ends came to 12 bases. Germline V gene sequence: CDR1 SGHRS, CDR2 YFSETQ. This CDR3 region has 15 residues. These data belong to a study of blood T cell repertoires in COVID-19. Overall study: Spain, Italy and the United States supplied samples that represented acute and convalescent COVID-19. Sample material is recorded as cDNA or gDNA derived from T cells, B-cell-depleted T cells, or PBMCs.

As handled by the study authors: Cell counts per sample came from amplifying reference gene primers. The table came from immunoSEQ multiplex PCR; TCRdb's copy has only in-frame clones and leaves some out. V, J and clone size are taken as reported in that table, and D and trimming were inferred from the DNA itself. The repertoire holds 140,000 to 150,000 clones, with more than 70% as singletons. The TCR originated in a human donor in a cohort sampled during active COVID-19. This chain joins TRBV5-1 and TRBJ2-7, with D possibly matching TRBD1 (6 bases). The sample comprised peripheral blood. CDR3 sequence: CASSLEGRGTYEQYF. CDR3 in DNA: TGCGCCAGCAGCTTGGAGGGCAGGGGTACCTACGAGCAGTACTTC.